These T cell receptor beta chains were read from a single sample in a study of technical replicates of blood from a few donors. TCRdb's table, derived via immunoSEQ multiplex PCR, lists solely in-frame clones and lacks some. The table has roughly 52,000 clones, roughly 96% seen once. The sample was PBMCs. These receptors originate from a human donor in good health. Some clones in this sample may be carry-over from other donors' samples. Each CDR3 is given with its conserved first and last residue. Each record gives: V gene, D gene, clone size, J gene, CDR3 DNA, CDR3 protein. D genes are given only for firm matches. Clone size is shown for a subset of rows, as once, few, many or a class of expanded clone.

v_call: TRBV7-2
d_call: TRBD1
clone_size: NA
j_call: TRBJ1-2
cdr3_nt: TGTGCCAGCAGCTTAGATCAGACAGGGGGTCGTGGCTACACCTTC
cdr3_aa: CASSLDQTGGRGYTF

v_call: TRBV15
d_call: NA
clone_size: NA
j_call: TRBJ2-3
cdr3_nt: TGTGCCACCAGCAGGGGAGACACAGATACGCAGTATTTT
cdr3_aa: CATSRGDTDTQYF

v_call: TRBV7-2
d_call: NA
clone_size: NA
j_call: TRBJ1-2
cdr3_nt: TGTGCCAGCAGCTCAAACTACCTTTATGGCTACACCTTC
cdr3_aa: CASSSNYLYGYTF

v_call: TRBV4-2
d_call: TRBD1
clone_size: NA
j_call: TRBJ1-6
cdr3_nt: TGTGCCAGCAGCCAATTGGAGGGACAGGGCGATTCACCCCTCCACTTT
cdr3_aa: CASSQLEGQGDSPLHF

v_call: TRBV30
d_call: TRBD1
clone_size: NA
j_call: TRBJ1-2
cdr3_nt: TGTGCCTGGGACAGGGGACCAGACTATGGCTACACCTTC
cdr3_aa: CAWDRGPDYGYTF

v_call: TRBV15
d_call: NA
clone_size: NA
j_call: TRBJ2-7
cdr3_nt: TGTGCCACCAGCAGAGATAGGACTCGGGCTCAGTACTTC
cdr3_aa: CATSRDRTRAQYF

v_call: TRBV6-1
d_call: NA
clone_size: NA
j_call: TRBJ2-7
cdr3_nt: TGTGCCAGCATTTTGTCGGGATTAGGGTACGAGCAGTACTTC
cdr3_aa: CASILSGLGYEQYF

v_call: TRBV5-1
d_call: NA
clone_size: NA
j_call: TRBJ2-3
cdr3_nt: TGCGCCAGCAGCTTCGGATTCAGGACTACCACAGATACGCAGTATTTT
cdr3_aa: CASSFGFRTTTDTQYF

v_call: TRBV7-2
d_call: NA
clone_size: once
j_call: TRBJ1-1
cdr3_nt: TGTGCCAGCAGCGATCTGCGAACCTCTGAAGCTTTCTTT
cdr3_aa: CASSDLRTSEAFF

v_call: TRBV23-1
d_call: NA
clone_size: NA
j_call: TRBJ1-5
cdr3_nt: TGCGCCAGCAGTCAATCGGGGGGGTTTCAGCCCCAGCATTTT
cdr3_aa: CASSQSGGFQPQHF

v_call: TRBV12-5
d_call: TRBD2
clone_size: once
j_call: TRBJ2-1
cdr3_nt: TGTGCTAGTGGTTGGGTAGCGGGAGACCACAATGAGCAGTTCTTC
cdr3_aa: CASGWVAGDHNEQFF

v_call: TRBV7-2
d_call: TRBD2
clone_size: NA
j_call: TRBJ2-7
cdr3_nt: TGTGCCAGCAGCTTTACTAGCGGGGGGGCCGGCGAGCAGTACTTC
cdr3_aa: CASSFTSGGAGEQYF

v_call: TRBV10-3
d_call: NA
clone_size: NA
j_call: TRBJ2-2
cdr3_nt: TGTGCCATCAGACCCGGGGAGAACACCGGGGAGCTGTTTTTT
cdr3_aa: CAIRPGENTGELFF

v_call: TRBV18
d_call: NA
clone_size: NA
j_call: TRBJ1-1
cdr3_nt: TGTGCCAGCTCACCCCCCACATCGGGGAACACTGAAGCTTTCTTT
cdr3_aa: CASSPPTSGNTEAFF

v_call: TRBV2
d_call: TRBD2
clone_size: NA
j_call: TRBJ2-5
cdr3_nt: TGTGCCAGCAGTTCCTATAGCGGGGATGCCCAGTACTTC
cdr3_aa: CASSSYSGDAQYF

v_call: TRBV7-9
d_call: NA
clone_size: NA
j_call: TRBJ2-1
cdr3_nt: TGTGCCAGCAGCTTATCGGCAGCGGGGCAGTTCTTC
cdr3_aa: CASSLSAAGQFF

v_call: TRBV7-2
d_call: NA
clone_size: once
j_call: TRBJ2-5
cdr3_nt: TGTGCCAGCAGCTCCGACTATAAAGAGACCCAGTACTTC
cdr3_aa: CASSSDYKETQYF

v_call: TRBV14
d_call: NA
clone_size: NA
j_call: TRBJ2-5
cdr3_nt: TGTGCCAGCAGCCAAGTCGGCAGGGCGGGGGAGACCCAGTACTTC
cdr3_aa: CASSQVGRAGETQYF

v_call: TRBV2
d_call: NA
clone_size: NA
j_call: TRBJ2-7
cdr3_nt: TGTGCCAGCAGCCCGTGGCACGAGCAGTACTTC
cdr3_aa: CASSPWHEQYF

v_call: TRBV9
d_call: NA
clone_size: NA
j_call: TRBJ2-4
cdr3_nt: TGTGCCAGCAGCCTAGGACACAAAAACATTCAGTACTTC
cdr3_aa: CASSLGHKNIQYF

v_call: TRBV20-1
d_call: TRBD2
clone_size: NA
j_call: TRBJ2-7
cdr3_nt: TGCAGTGCTCGTTTGCGGGGGGAGCAGTACTTC
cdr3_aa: CSARLRGEQYF